Sequencing of this T cell receptor (beta chain) was carried out in a study of T cell repertoires in cytomegalovirus infection. Whole-study findings and limits: HLA-C-restricted CMV clonotypes gave the most frequent clonotype in two of eight donors.

Each CDR3 protein is one row after TCRdb ran MiXCR on the reads. The table includes 250,000 to 300,000 distinct CDR3 sequences, around 9% detected once. CDR1 SGHNT and CDR2 YENEEA come from the germline V gene. Trimming removed 0 bases at V and 4 bases at J, with 9 bases between. The CDR3 has 15 amino acids. This clonotype was found a few times. Antigen specificity is unknown. The origin of this receptor is a human donor in good health (CMV status not recorded). Some clones in this sample may be carry-over from other donors' samples. The sequenced material came from PBMCs. V usage is TRBV11-3 and J usage is TRBJ2-2; no definite D call. CDR3 sequence: CASSLDEGFTGELFF. CDR3 sequence (DNA): TGTGCCAGCAGCTTAGATGAAGGGTTCACCGGGGAGCTGTTTTTT.